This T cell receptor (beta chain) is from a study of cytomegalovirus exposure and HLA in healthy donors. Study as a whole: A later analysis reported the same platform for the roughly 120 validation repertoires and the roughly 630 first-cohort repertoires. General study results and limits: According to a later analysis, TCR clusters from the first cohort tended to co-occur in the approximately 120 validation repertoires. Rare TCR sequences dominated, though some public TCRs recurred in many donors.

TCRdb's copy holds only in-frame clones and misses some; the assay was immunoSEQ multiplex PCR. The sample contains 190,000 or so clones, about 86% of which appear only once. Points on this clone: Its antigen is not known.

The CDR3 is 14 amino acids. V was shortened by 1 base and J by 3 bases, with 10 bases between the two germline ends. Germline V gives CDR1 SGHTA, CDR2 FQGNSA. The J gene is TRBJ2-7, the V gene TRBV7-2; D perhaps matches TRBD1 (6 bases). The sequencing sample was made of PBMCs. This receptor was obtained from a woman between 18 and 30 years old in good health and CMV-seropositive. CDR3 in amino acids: CASSLVAGVYEQYF. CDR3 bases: TGTGCCAGCAGCTTAGTGGCAGGGGTCTACGAGCAGTACTTC.